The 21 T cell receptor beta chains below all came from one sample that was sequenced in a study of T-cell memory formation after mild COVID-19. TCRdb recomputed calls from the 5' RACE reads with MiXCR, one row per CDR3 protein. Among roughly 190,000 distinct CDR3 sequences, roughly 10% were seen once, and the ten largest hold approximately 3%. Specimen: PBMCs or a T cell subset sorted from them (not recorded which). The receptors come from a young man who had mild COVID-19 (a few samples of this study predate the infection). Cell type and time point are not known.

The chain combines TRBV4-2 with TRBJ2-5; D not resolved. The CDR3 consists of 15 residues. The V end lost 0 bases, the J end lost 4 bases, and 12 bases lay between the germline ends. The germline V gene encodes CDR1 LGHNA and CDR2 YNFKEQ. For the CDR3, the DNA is TGTGCCAGCAGCCAAGATAGAGCCTTAAGAGAGACCCAGTACTTC. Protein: CASSQDRALRETQYF.

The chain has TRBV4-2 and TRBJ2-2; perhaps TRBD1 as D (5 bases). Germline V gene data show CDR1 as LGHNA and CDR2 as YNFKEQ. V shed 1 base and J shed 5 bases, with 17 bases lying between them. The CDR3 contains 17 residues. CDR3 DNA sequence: TGTGCCAGCAGCCAAGGGGGCCAGGGAAGATTGACCGGGGAGCTGTTTTTT. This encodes CASSQGGQGRLTGELFF.

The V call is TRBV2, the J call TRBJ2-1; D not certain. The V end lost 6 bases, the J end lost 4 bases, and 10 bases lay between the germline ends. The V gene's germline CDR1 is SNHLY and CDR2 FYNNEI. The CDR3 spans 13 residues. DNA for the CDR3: TGTGCCAGCAGAGACGACCCGTACAATGAGCAGTTCTTC. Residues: CASRDDPYNEQFF.

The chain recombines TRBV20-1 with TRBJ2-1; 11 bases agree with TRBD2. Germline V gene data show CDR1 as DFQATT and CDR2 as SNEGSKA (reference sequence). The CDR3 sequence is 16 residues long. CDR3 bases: TGCACTCTCGAAGGGGCTAGCGGGGGGACCTACAATGAGCAGTTCTTC. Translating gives CTLEGASGGTYNEQFF.

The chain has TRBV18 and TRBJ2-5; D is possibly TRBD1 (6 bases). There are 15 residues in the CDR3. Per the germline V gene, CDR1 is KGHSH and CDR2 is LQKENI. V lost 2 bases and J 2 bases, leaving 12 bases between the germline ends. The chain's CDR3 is CASSPGPGAQETQYF. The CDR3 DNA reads TGTGCCAGCTCACCAGGTCCAGGGGCACAAGAGACCCAGTACTTC.

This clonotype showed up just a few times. The CDR3 is CASKATEAWYEQFF. Here the CDR3 DNA reads TGCGCCAGCAAGGCCACAGAAGCTTGGTATGAGCAGTTCTTC. This chain connects TRBV5-1 to TRBJ2-1; no definite D call. The germline gives CDR1 SGHRS, CDR2 YFSETQ. The CDR3 contains 14 residues. V was pared by 6 bases and J by 8 bases, with 18 bases between.

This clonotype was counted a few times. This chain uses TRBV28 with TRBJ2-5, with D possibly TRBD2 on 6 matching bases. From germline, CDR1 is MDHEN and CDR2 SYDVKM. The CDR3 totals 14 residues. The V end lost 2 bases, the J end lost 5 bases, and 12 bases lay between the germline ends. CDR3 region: CASSLTSIVETQYF. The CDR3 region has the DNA TGTGCCAGCAGTTTAACTAGCATTGTGGAGACCCAGTACTTC.

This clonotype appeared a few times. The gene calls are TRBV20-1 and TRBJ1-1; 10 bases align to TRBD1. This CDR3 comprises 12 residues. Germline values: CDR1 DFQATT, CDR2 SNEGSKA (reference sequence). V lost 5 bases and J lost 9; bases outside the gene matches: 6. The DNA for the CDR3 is TGCAGTGCTCGGACAGGGGGGATCAAAGCTTTCTTT. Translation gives CSARTGGIKAFF.

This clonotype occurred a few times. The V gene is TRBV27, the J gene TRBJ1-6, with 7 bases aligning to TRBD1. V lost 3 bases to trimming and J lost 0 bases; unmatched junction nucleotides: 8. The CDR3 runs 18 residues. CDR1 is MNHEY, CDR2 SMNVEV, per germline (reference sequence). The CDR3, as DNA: TGTGCCAGCAGTTTGGAGGGGGCAATGAGCTCCTATAATTCACCCCTCCACTTT. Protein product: CASSLEGAMSSYNSPLHF.

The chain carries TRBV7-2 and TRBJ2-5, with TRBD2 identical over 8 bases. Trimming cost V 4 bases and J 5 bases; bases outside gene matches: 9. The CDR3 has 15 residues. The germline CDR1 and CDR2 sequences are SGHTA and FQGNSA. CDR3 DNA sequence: TGTGCCAGCAGCTCGAGCGGGGGCGGGGGCGAGACCCAGTACTTC. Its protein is CASSSSGGGGETQYF.

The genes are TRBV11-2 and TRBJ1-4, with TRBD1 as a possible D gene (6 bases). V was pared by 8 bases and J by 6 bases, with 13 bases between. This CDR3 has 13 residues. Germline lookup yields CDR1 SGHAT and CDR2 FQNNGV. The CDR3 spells CASRGQGDEKLFF. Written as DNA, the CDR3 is TGTGCCAGCCGGGGGCAGGGCGATGAAAAACTGTTTTTT.

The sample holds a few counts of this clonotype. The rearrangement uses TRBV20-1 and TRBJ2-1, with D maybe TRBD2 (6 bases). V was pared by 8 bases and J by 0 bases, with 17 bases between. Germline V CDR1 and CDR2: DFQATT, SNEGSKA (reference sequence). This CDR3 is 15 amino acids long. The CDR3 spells CSPASGVSSYNEQFF. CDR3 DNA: TGCAGTCCCGCCTCGGGGGTAAGCTCCTACAATGAGCAGTTCTTC.

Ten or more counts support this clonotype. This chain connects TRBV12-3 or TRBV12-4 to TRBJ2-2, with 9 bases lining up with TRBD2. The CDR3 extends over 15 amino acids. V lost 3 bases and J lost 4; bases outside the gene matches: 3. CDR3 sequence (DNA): TGTGCCAGCAGTTTTTTAGCGGGGGTCACCGGGGAGCTGTTTTTT. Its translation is CASSFLAGVTGELFF.

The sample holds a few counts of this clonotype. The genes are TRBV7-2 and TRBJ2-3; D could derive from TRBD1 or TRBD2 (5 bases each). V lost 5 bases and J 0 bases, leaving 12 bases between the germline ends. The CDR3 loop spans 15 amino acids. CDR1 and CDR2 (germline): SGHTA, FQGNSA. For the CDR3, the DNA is TGTGCCAGCAGCGAGGGGACCGCTAGCACAGATACGCAGTATTTT. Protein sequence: CASSEGTASTDTQYF. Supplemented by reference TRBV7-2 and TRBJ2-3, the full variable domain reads GAGVSQSPSNKVTEKGKDVELRCDPISGHTALYWYRQSLGQGLEFLIYFQGNSAPDKSGLPSDRFSAERTGGSVSTLTIQRTQQEDSAVYLCASSEGTASTDTQYFGPGTRLTVL.

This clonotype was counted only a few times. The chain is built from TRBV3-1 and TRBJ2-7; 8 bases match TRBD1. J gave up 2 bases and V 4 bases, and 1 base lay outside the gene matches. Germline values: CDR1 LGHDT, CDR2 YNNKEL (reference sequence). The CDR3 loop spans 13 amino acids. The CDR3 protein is CASSLTGAYEQYV. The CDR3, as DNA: TGTGCCAGCAGCCTGACAGGGGCCTACGAGCAGTACGTC.

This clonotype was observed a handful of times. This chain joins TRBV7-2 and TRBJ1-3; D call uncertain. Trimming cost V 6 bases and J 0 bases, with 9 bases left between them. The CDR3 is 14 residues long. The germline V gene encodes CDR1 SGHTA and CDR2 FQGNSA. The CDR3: CASSGQSSGNTIYF. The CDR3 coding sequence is TGTGCCAGCAGTGGGCAGAGCTCTGGAAACACCATATATTTT.

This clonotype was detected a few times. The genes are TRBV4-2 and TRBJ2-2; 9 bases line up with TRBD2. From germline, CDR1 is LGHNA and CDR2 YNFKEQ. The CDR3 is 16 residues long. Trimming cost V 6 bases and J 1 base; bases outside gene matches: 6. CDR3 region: CASRNMRGGNTGELFF. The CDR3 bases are TGTGCCAGCAGAAATATGCGGGGGGGGAACACCGGGGAGCTGTTTTTT.

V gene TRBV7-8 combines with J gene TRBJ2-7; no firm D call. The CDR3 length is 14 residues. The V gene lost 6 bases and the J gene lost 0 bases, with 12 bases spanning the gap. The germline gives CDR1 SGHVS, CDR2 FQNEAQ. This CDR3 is CASSPTRSSYEQYF. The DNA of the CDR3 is TGTGCCAGCAGTCCGACCCGCAGCTCCTACGAGCAGTACTTC.

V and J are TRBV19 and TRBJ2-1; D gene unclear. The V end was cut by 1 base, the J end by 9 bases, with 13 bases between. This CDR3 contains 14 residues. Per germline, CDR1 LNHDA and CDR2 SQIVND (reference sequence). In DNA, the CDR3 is TGTGCCAGTAGTATAGGGATAGGAAGCCTTGAGCAGTTCTTC. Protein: CASSIGIGSLEQFF.

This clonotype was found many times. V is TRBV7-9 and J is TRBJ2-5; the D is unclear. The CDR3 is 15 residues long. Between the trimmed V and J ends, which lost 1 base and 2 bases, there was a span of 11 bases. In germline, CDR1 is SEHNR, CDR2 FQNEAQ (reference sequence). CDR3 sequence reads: CASSLVTSVQETQYF. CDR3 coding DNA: TGTGCCAGCAGCTTAGTTACTTCAGTACAAGAGACCCAGTACTTC.

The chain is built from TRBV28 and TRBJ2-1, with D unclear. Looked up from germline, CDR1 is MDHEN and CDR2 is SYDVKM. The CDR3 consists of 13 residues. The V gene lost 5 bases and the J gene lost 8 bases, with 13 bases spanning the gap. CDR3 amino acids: CASSPISQDEQFF. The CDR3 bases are TGTGCCAGCAGTCCTATATCCCAGGATGAGCAGTTCTTC.